These 21 T cell receptor beta chains originate from one sample sequenced in a study of blood T cell repertoires in COVID-19. Sequenced by immunoSEQ multiplex PCR; TCRdb stores in-frame clones only, minus some. The sample lists about 160,000 clones; more than 60% were seen once. Sequencing was carried out using peripheral blood. Source of these receptors: a man between 65 and 85 years old with acute or convalescent COVID-19.

The CDR3 here is CASSLRVAYEQYF. CDR3 nucleotide sequence: TGTGCCAGCAGTTTACGCGTTGCCTACGAGCAGTACTTC. The V call is TRBV27, the J call TRBJ2-7; D not resolved. Deletions cut 2 bases from V and 2 bases from J, with 7 bases between. The CDR3 sequence is 13 residues long. Germline lookup yields CDR1 MNHEY and CDR2 SMNVEV (reference sequence).

V gene TRBV3-1 (or the pseudogene TRBV3-2) combines with J gene TRBJ1-5; D is ambiguous. CDR3 length: 14 residues. The germline V gene has CDR1 LGHDT and CDR2 YNNKEL (reference sequence). Trimming pared 4 bases from V and 0 bases from J, leaving 7 bases between. CDR3 nucleotide sequence: TGTGCCAGCAGCCTACAGTATAGCAATCAGCCCCAGCATTTT. Encoded protein: CASSLQYSNQPQHF.

The rearrangement uses TRBV28 and TRBJ2-3, with TRBD2 identical over 12 bases. Losses at the gene ends were 3 bases for V and 4 bases for J; bases not matched to a gene: 5. The germline V gene encodes CDR1 MDHEN and CDR2 SYDVKM. CDR3 length: 16 residues. In DNA form, the CDR3 reads TGTGCCAGCAGTTTGCCTAGCGGGAGGGCACCAGATACGCAGTATTTT. Protein product: CASSLPSGRAPDTQYF. Full variable domain (remainder filled in from reference TRBV28 and TRBJ2-3): DVKVTQSSRYLVKRTGEKVFLECVQDMDHENMFWYRQDPGLGLRLIYFSYDVKMKEKGDIPEGYSVSREKKERFSLILESASTNQTSMYLCASSLPSGRAPDTQYFGPGTRLTVL.

The chain uses TRBV6-2 or TRBV6-3 and TRBJ1-3, with D perhaps TRBD1 (6 bases). This CDR3 comprises 16 residues. The germline V and J ends were trimmed by 2 bases and 0 bases, with 11 bases remaining between them. Germline CDR1 and CDR2: MNHEY and SVGEGT. CDR3 nucleotide sequence: TGTGCCAGCAGTTACGGACAGTCGACCTCTGGAAACACCATATATTTT. Protein sequence: CASSYGQSTSGNTIYF.

The chain links TRBV6-4 to TRBJ1-1; a weak D match, TRBD1 (5 bases). Trimming took off 4 bases at V and 8 bases at J, with 14 bases between the two ends. The CDR3 has 13 residues. Germline V CDR1 and CDR2: MRHNA, SNTAGT. CDR3 protein: CASSVGLKREAFF. The DNA for the CDR3 is TGTGCCAGCAGTGTGGGGCTCAAGCGAGAAGCTTTCTTT.

V gene TRBV5-4 combines with J gene TRBJ2-3; 7 positions agree with TRBD1. Germline CDR1 is SGHNT and CDR2 is YYREEE (reference sequence). The CDR3 length is 14 residues. The V and J ends lost 4 bases and 5 bases, in that order; junction bases with no gene match: 7. For the CDR3, the DNA is TGTGCCAGCAGCCCAAAGACAGGGCTAGATACGCAGTATTTT. It specifies CASSPKTGLDTQYF.

This clone came up a few times. The gene calls are TRBV3-1 (or the pseudogene TRBV3-2) and TRBJ1-1; D is undetermined. The CDR3 has 11 amino acids. Trimming pared 4 bases from V and 5 bases from J, leaving 5 bases between. CDR1 is LGHDT and CDR2 is YNNKEL in the germline V gene (reference sequence). The CDR3 sequence is CASSRQTEAFF. The CDR3 DNA sequence: TGTGCCAGCAGCCGTCAGACTGAAGCTTTCTTT.

The genes are TRBV25-1 and TRBJ2-1; perhaps TRBD1 as D (5 bases). CDR3 size: 14 residues. The germline V gene has CDR1 MGHDK and CDR2 SYGVNS. Trimming removed 1 base at V and 7 bases at J, with 11 bases between. CDR3 bases: TGTGCCAGCAGTGAATCGGCAGGGTTTAATGAGCAGTTCTTC. It yields the protein CASSESAGFNEQFF.

This clone was seen more than once but under ten times. The gene calls are TRBV12-1 and TRBJ1-2; the table's D call, TRBD1, was not checked against the DNA. TRBV12-1 is classified as a pseudogene. The length of the CDR3 is 14 residues. The CDR3 nucleotides read TGTGCCAGCAGCTTTACTACAGGGCCCTATGGCTACACCTTC. Its translation: CASSFTTGPYGYTF.

The genes are TRBV4-2 and TRBJ2-3; D call uncertain. The CDR3 has 14 residues. Germline loops: CDR1 LGHNA, CDR2 YNFKEQ. V lost 3 bases and J 2 bases, leaving 9 bases between the germline ends. In nucleotides, the CDR3 is TGTGCCAGCAGCCAGGCCCCCCACACAGATACGCAGTATTTT. This sequence encodes CASSQAPHTDTQYF.

The CDR3: CASSRTGNYGYTF. The CDR3 DNA follows: TGTGCCAGCTCACGTACAGGGAACTATGGCTACACCTTC. V is TRBV18 and J is TRBJ1-2; D is possibly TRBD1 (6 bases). Germline CDR1 is KGHSH and CDR2 is LQKENI. The length of the CDR3 is 13 residues. Trimming took off 4 bases at V and 2 bases at J, with 8 bases between the two ends. Using reference TRBV18 and TRBJ1-2 for the parts outside the CDR3, the full variable domain is NAGVMQNPRHLVRRRGQEARLRCSPMKGHSHVYWYRQLPEEGLKFMVYLQKENIIDESGMPKERFSAEFPKEGPSILRIQQVVRGDSAAYFCASSRTGNYGYTFGSGTRLTVV.

V usage is TRBV27 and J usage is TRBJ1-6; TRBD1 agrees at 7 bases. CDR3 length: 18 residues. Germline CDR1 MNHEY, CDR2 SMNVEV (reference sequence). The trim removed 2 bases at V and 0 bases at J, leaving 7 bases unmatched. The CDR3 is CASSLDSGDSSYNSPLHF. The CDR3, as DNA: TGTGCCAGCAGTTTAGATTCGGGGGACAGCTCCTATAATTCACCCCTCCACTTT.

The chain uses TRBV14 and TRBJ2-4; D is possibly TRBD1 (6 bases). The V end was cut by 3 bases, the J end by 3 bases, with 9 bases between. The CDR3 has 14 amino acids. Germline values: CDR1 SGHDN, CDR2 FVKESK. DNA for the CDR3: TGTGCCAGCAGCCATTGGGACAACAAAAACATTCAGTACTTC. It encodes CASSHWDNKNIQYF.

The gene calls are TRBV19 and TRBJ1-5; a weak D match, TRBD1 (5 bases). Trimming took 1 base from V and 5 from J, leaving 9 bases between them. The CDR3 totals 14 residues. Germline V gene lookup returns CDR1 LNHDA and CDR2 SQIVND (reference sequence). The CDR3 region is CASSIGTFYQPQHF. For the CDR3, the DNA is TGTGCCAGTAGTATAGGGACATTTTATCAGCCCCAGCATTTT.

This chain connects TRBV5-6 to TRBJ1-3, with a weak D call TRBD1 (5 bases). The CDR3 is 14 amino acids. Germline CDR1 and CDR2: SGHDT and YYEEEE. Trimming shortened V by 3 bases and J by 8 bases, and 15 bases separated the two germline ends. The chain's CDR3 is CASSSELQGDTIYF. The CDR3 DNA is TGTGCCAGCAGCTCAGAACTTCAAGGGGACACCATATATTTT.

This sequence joins TRBV6-6 and TRBJ2-3, with D possibly matching TRBD1 (6 bases). The germline V and J ends were trimmed by 4 bases and 2 bases, with 13 bases remaining between them. This CDR3 region has 15 residues. CDR1 MNHNY and CDR2 SVGAGI come from the germline V gene (reference sequence). CDR3 in DNA: TGTGCCAGCAGTTTCAGTAGGGGGACCACAGATACGCAGTATTTT. Translated: CASSFSRGTTDTQYF.

This chain uses TRBV5-1 with TRBJ2-1; the D gene is possibly TRBD2 (6 bases). V lost 4 bases and J lost 10, with 18 bases in between. This CDR3 has 14 amino acids. From germline, CDR1 is SGHRS and CDR2 YFSETQ. The DNA for the CDR3 is TGCGCCAGCAGCGGCGGGCCAGCGGGCTCCGAGCAGTTCTTC. Translated, it gives CASSGGPAGSEQFF.

The chain couples TRBV13 to TRBJ2-2; 13 positions agree with TRBD2. The V gene end was trimmed by 5 bases and the J gene end by 3 bases; junction bases not matched to a gene: 6. This CDR3 contains 17 residues. Germline V gene sequence: CDR1 PRHDT, CDR2 FYEKMQ (reference sequence). CDR3 amino acids: CASSARLAGGDTGELFF. Here the CDR3 DNA reads TGTGCCAGCAGCGCCCGACTAGCGGGAGGAGACACCGGGGAGCTGTTTTTT.

Here the CDR3 DNA reads TGTGCCAGCAGCTCGGCCCTGACTAGCGAGCAGTTCTTC. This sequence encodes CASSSALTSEQFF. This chain uses TRBV7-3 with TRBJ2-1, with 7 bases fitting TRBD2. V gave up 4 bases and J gave up 10 bases; unmatched junction bases: 7. The germline CDR1 and CDR2 sequences are SGHTA and FQGTGA. The CDR3 runs 13 residues.

The chain combines TRBV29-1 with TRBJ2-3; 7 positions agree with TRBD2. Unmatched junction bases numbered 11, after V lost 5 bases and J lost 0 bases. This CDR3 is 16 amino acids long. Looked up from germline, CDR1 is SQVTM and CDR2 is ANQGSEA. The CDR3 here is CSVFIAGPFSTDTQYF. For the CDR3, the DNA is TGCAGCGTTTTCATAGCGGGTCCGTTCAGCACAGATACGCAGTATTTT.

The chain joins TRBV5-5 to TRBJ2-3; D unresolved. Germline CDR1 SGHKS, CDR2 YYEKEE (reference sequence). This CDR3 is 13 amino acids long. Trimming left V 0 bases short and J 6 bases short, with 8 bases between. DNA of the CDR3: TGTGCCAGCAGCTTGGCCGTCTCGGATACGCAGTATTTT. It specifies CASSLAVSDTQYF.